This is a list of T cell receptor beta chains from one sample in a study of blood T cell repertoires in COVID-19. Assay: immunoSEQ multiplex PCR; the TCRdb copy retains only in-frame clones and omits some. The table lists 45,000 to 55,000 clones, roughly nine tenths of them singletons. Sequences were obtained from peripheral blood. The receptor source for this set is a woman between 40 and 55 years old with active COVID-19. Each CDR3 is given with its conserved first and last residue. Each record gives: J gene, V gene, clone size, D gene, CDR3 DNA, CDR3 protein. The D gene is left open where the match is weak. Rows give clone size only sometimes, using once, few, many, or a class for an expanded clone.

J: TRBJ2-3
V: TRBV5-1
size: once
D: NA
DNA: TGCGCCAGCAGCTTGGTAGTAAGCACAGATACGCAGTATTTT
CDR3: CASSLVVSTDTQYF

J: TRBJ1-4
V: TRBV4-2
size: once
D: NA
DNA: TGTGCCAGCAGCCAAGAAGTTTCCGGGGGTTCGGATGAAAAACTGTTTTTT
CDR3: CASSQEVSGGSDEKLFF

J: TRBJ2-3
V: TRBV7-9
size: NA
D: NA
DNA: TGTGCCAGCAGTTCCGGGACGCAGGCGGGGGATACGCAGTATTTT
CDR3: CASSSGTQAGDTQYF

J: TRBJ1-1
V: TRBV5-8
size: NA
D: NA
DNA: TGTGCCAGCAGCTCCAGTCCCTGGACTGGCGGAGCTTTCTTT
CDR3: CASSSSPWTGGAFF

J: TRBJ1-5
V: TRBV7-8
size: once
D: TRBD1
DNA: TGTGCCAGCAGTTTGGACAGGGGCAATCAGCCCCAGCATTTT
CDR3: CASSLDRGNQPQHF

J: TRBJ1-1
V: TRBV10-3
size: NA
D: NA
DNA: TGTGCCATTTCACAGGGTTTAGGTGAAGCTTTCTTT
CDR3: CAISQGLGEAFF

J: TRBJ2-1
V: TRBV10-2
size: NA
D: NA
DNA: TGCGCCAGCAGTGAGTTTCTATACAATGAGCAGTTCTTC
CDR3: CASSEFLYNEQFF

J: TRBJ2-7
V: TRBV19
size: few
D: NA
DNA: TGTGCCAGTAGTATAACAGGGGGGGCCGAGCAGTACTTC
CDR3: CASSITGGAEQYF

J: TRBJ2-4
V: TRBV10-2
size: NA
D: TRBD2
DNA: TGCGCCACCGGATCCGGGACTAGCGGGGGGATAAACATTCAGTACTTC
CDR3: CATGSGTSGGINIQYF

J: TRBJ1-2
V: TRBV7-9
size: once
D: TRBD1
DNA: TGTGCCAGCAGCTTAGGGGACAGTTATGGCTACACCTTC
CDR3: CASSLGDSYGYTF

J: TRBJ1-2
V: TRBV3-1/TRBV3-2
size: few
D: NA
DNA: TGTGCCAGCAGCTTTGACAAGCTCCATGGCTACACCTTC
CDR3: CASSFDKLHGYTF

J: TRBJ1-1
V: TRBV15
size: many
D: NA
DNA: TGTGCCACCAGCAGAGATCAGGGATCGGCTTTCTTT
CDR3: CATSRDQGSAFF

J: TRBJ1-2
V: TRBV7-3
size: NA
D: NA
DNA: TGTGCCAGCAGCTTAAAAGGCTCGCGGGGAACGGAGGGCTACACCTTC
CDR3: CASSLKGSRGTEGYTF

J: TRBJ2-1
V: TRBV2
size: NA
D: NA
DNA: TGTGCCAGCAGTGAATCCAGGGGCCCGGTGAGTGAGCAGTTCTTC
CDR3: CASSESRGPVSEQFF

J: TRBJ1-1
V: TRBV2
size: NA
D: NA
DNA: TGTGCCAGCAGTGACCGGGGGGCCTACACTGAAGCTTTCTTT
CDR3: CASSDRGAYTEAFF

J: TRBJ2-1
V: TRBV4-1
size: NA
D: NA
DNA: TGCGCCAGCAGCCCCCTGGGTAGCAGCGATGAGCAGTTCTTC
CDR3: CASSPLGSSDEQFF

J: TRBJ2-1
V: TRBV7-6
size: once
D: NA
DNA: TGTGCCAGCAGCTTAGGGCAGAATTACAATGAGCAGTTCTTC
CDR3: CASSLGQNYNEQFF

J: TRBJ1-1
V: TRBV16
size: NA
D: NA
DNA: TGTGCCAGCAGCCAAAAGCAACTCACTGAAGCTTTCTTT
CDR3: CASSQKQLTEAFF

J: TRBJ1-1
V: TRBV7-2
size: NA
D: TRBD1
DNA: TGTGCCAGCATCCAAGGGGCACCGGGGGACAGAACTTACACTGAAGCTTTCTTT
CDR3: CASIQGAPGDRTYTEAFF

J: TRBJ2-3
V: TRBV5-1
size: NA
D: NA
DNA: TGCGCCAGCAGACAGGACGTCGTCAGGGGCAATACGCAGTATTTT
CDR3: CASRQDVVRGNTQYF

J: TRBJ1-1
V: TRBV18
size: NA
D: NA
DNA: TGTGCCAGCTCACTTTCAGGGCACACTGAAGCTTTCTTT
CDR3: CASSLSGHTEAFF

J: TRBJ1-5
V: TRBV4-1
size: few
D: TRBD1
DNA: TGCGCCAGCAGCCCGGGACAGCATAGCAATCAGCCCCAGCATTTT
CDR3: CASSPGQHSNQPQHF

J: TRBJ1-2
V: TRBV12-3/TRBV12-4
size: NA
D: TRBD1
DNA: TGTGCCAGCGGGGACAGCGGGCGGTATGGCTACACCTTC
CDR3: CASGDSGRYGYTF

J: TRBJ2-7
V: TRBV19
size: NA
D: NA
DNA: TGTGCCAGTAGTATGAGGGGACTGGACGAGCAGTACTTC
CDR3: CASSMRGLDEQYF

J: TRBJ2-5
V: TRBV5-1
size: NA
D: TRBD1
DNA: TGCGCCAGCAGCCCGGGGACAGCGTCTCAAGAGACCCAGTACTTC
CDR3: CASSPGTASQETQYF

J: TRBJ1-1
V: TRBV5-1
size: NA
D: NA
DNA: TGCGCCAGCAGGAGGGAAATCAACACTGAAGCTTTCTTT
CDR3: CASRREINTEAFF

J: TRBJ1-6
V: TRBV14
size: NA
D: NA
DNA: TGTGCCAGCAGCCGGGGGCCGAATAATTCACCCCTCCACTTT
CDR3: CASSRGPNNSPLHF

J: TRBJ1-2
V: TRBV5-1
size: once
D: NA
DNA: TGCGCCAGCAGCTGGGCGGGGCAGGCCGCTAACTATGGCTACACCTTC
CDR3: CASSWAGQAANYGYTF

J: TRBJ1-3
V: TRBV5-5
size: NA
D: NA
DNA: TGTGCCAGCAGCTTGGAACTGAACCACTCTGGAAACACCATATATTTT
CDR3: CASSLELNHSGNTIYF